This T cell receptor beta chain is drawn from a study of T cells in Graves' hyperthyroidism and ophthalmopathy. Germline V CDR1 and CDR2: MNHNS, SASEGT. The CDR3 is 13 residues long. Trimming shortened V by 5 bases and J by 4 bases, and 11 bases separated the two germline ends. This clonotype was seen a few times. What it binds is not known. Aged 18 to 65, the patients had hyperthyroidism that was newly diagnosed and had lasted under 2 months. Thyroid ultrasound, orbital computed tomography, clinical symptoms, and serum thyroxine and TRAb underpinned diagnoses. Using RNA transcripts as the source, TCR beta CDR3 regions were amplified. Carried out on the TCR CDR3, a first-round RT-PCR used the HTBI primer set. TCRdb used MiXCR to reprocess the multiplex PCR reads, holding one entry per CDR3 protein. The table records 500,000 to 650,000 distinct CDR3 sequences, 14% of them present only once. Points from the study as a whole: Ophthalmopathy and stable hyperthyroidism were separated by a 13 V-J model. Expanded thyroid clonotypes (above 0.001) were mostly also found in blood.

The sequence derives from a woman aged 35 to 49 with Graves' hyperthyroidism. What was sequenced was blood. This chain connects TRBV6-1 to TRBJ1-1; no firm D call. In nucleotides, the CDR3 is TGTGCCAGCAGTTCGAAACCGGGCACTGAAGCTTTCTTT. This translates into CASSSKPGTEAFF.